This T cell receptor beta chain was identified in a study of identical twins. Notes on the study in general: Without tracking the same donors, conclusions rested on cross-sectional statistical analysis.

Unique molecular identifiers were present on the cDNA, which also gained a universal primer site by template switching. TCRdb re-analysed the 5' RACE reads in MiXCR, keeping a single row per CDR3 protein. This repertoire shows some 1,600,000 distinct CDR3 sequences, around 33% found once; its top ten account for about 0.27%. The germline gives CDR1 DFQATT, CDR2 SNEGSKA (reference sequence). This CDR3 region has 15 residues. The V end lost 1 base, the J end lost 2 bases, and 14 bases lay between the germline ends. This clonotype was seen more than once but under ten times. Its specificity is not known.

The sequenced sample was cord blood. The V gene is TRBV20-1, the J gene TRBJ1-2, with D unresolved. This receptor was identified in a newborn girl in good health. The CDR3 region is CSARVGLKANYGYTF. The CDR3 region has the DNA TGCAGTGCTAGAGTGGGCCTTAAAGCCAACTATGGCTACACCTTC.